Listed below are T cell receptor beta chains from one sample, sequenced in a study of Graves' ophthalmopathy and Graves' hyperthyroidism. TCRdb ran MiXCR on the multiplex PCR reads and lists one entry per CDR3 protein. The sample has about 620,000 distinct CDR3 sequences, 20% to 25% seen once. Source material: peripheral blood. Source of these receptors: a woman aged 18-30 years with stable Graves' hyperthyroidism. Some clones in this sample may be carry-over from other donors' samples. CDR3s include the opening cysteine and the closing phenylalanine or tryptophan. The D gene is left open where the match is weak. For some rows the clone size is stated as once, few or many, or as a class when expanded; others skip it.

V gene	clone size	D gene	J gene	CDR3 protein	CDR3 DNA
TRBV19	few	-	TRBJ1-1	CAIPHQYTEAFF	TGTGCCATTCCACACCAGTACACTGAAGCTTTCTTT
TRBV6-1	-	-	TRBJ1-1	CASSDRTDGSKAFF	TGTGCCAGCAGCGATAGAACGGACGGATCTAAAGCTTTCTTT
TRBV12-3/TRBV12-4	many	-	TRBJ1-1	CASIKTGNTEAFF	TGTGCCAGCATCAAAACAGGGAACACTGAAGCTTTCTTT
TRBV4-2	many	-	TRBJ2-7	CASSQVMEDYEQYF	TGTGCCAGCAGCCAAGTTATGGAGGACTACGAGCAGTACTTC
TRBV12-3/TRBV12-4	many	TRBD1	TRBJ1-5	CASSLAGTAVGGQPQHF	TGTGCCAGCAGTTTAGCCGGGACAGCAGTAGGTGGTCAGCCCCAGCATTTT
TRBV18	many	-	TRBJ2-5	CASSPLLETQYF	TGTGCCAGCTCACCACTCCTGGAGACCCAGTACTTC
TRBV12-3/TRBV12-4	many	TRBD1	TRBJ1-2	CASTGEAGGNNYGYTF	TGTGCCAGCACCGGGGAAGCAGGGGGGAATAACTATGGCTACACCTTC
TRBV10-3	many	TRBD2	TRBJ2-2	CAISESTSGRRTGELFF	TGTGCCATCAGTGAGTCGACTAGCGGGAGGAGGACCGGGGAGCTGTTTTTT
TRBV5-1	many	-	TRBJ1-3	CASSLAGSGNTIYF	TGTGCCAGCAGTTTAGCTGGCTCTGGAAACACCATATATTTT
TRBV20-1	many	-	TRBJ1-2	CSARGSGGRGGYTF	TGCAGTGCTAGAGGAAGCGGGGGGCGAGGCGGCTACACCTTC
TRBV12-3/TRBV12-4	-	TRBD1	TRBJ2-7	CSSSWGQGNPYEQYF	TGTTCCAGCAGTTGGGGACAGGGTAACCCCTACGAGCAGTACTTC
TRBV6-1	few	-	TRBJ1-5	CASSIMVTNQPQHF	TGTGCCAGCAGTATCATGGTTACCAATCAGCCCCAGCATTTT
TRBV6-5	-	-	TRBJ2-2	CASRPGEETGELFF	TGTGCCAGCAGACCCGGAGAGGAAACCGGGGAGCTGTTTTTT
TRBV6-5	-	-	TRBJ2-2	CASSYPGAGELFF	TGTGCCAGCAGTTACCCAGGGGCCGGGGAGCTGTTTTTT
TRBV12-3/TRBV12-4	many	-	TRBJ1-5	CASSLAVGGPGLHSNQPQHF	TGTGCCAGCAGTTTAGCGGTGGGGGGGCCTGGGTTGCATAGCAATCAGCCCCAGCATTTT
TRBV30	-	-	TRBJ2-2	CAWSVQGADTGELFF	TGTGCCTGGAGTGTACAAGGGGCGGACACCGGGGAGCTGTTTTTT
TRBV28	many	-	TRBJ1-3	CASRRGSGNTIYF	TGTGCCAGCAGAAGGGGCTCTGGAAACACCATATATTTT
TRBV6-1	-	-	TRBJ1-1	CASSEPWDGNTEAFF	TGTGCCAGCAGTGAGCCGTGGGACGGGAACACTGAAGCTTTCTTT
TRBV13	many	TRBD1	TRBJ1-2	CASSSDRVSNYGYTF	TGTGCCAGCAGCTCCGACAGGGTTTCTAACTATGGCTACACCTTC
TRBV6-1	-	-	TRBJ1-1	CARPRPLRVTEAFF	TGTGCCAGACCCCGCCCTCTAAGAGTGACTGAAGCTTTCTTT
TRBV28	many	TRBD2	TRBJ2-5	CASRPGLPPETQYF	TGTGCCAGCAGACCGGGACTACCTCCAGAGACCCAGTACTTC
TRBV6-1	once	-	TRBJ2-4	CASSLQGGEWNIQYF	TGTGCCAGCAGCCTACAGGGCGGGGAATGGAACATTCAGTACTTC
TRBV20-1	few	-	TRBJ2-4	CSAENPSKNIKYF	TGCAGTGCGGAGAACCCATCCAAAAACATTAAGTACTTC
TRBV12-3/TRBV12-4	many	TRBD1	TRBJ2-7	CASTLGQGVSEQYF	TGTGCCAGCACCCTGGGACAGGGGGTGAGCGAGCAGTACTTC
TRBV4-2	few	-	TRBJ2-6	CASSQEFGQFSGANVLTF	TGTGCCAGCAGCCAAGAGTTCGGTCAGTTCTCTGGGGCCAACGTCCTGACTTTC